Listed below are T cell receptor beta chains from one sample, sequenced in a study of T-cell reconstitution after alpha-beta-depleted transplantation in children. TCRdb recomputed calls from the PCR reads with MiXCR, one row per CDR3 protein. The sample lists around 580,000 distinct CDR3 sequences; roughly 27% were seen once. The material sequenced was PBMCs, taken before TCRalphabeta/CD19-depleted stem cell transplant. Receptor source: a boy under two years old with Wiskott-Aldrich syndrome, due to receive a stem cell transplant. Both conserved end residues are part of each CDR3. D genes are given only for firm matches. Only some rows state a clone size, as once, few, many or a class for expanded clones.

length: 13; size: .; V: TRBV12-3/TRBV12-4; J: TRBJ2-1; D: .; DNA: TGTGCCAGCACCCCGCAGATTGGGCATGAGCAGTTCTTC; CDR3: CASTPQIGHEQFF
length: 11; size: .; V: TRBV20-1; J: TRBJ1-1; D: .; DNA: TGCAGTGAACACGGGAACACTGAAGCTTTCTTT; CDR3: CSEHGNTEAFF
length: 15; size: .; V: TRBV27; J: TRBJ2-7; D: TRBD2; DNA: TGTGCCAGCAGACTTAGCGGGAGCAGCACCTACGAGCAGTACTTC; CDR3: CASRLSGSSTYEQYF
length: 15; size: .; V: TRBV5-1; J: TRBJ2-6; D: .; DNA: TGCGCCAGCAGCACCGGATACTCTGGGGCCAACGTCCTGACTTTC; CDR3: CASSTGYSGANVLTF
length: 13; size: few; V: TRBV5-1; J: TRBJ1-2; D: .; DNA: TGCGCCAGCAGCTTTCAGGATCTCTATGGCTACACCTTC; CDR3: CASSFQDLYGYTF
length: 16; size: .; V: TRBV28; J: TRBJ2-2; D: .; DNA: TGTGCCAGTACGGAATCTAGTTTACTTAACACCGGGGAGCTGTTTTTT; CDR3: CASTESSLLNTGELFF
length: 13; size: .; V: TRBV30; J: TRBJ1-3; D: .; DNA: TGTGCCTGGAGTGCGGTCTCTGGAAACACCATATATTTT; CDR3: CAWSAVSGNTIYF
length: 15; size: few; V: TRBV11-2; J: TRBJ2-1; D: .; DNA: TGTGCCAGCAGCTACAACGCGGTTTCCTACAATGAGCAGTTCTTC; CDR3: CASSYNAVSYNEQFF
length: 15; size: few; V: TRBV30; J: TRBJ2-5; D: TRBD2; DNA: TGTGCCTGGAGTTTCCAGCGGGAACACCAAGAGACCCAGTACTTC; CDR3: CAWSFQREHQETQYF
length: 14; size: .; V: TRBV20-1; J: TRBJ2-2; D: .; DNA: TGCAGTGTAATGAGGTACTCGAACACCGGGGAGCTGTTTTTT; CDR3: CSVMRYSNTGELFF
length: 16; size: .; V: TRBV10-3; J: TRBJ2-1; D: .; DNA: TGTGCCATCAGTGCTGACACCGGAGCAGGAAACAATGAGCAGTTCTTC; CDR3: CAISADTGAGNNEQFF
length: 13; size: few; V: TRBV28; J: TRBJ2-2; D: TRBD2; DNA: TGTGCCACGACTAGCGGGAACACCGGGGAGCTGTTTTTT; CDR3: CATTSGNTGELFF
length: 12; size: .; V: TRBV20-1; J: TRBJ2-5; D: TRBD1; DNA: TGCAGTGCGAACTCAGGGGGAGAGACCCAGTACTTC; CDR3: CSANSGGETQYF
length: 15; size: few; V: TRBV2; J: TRBJ2-2; D: .; DNA: TGTGCCAGCAGTGAAGCCCCACTGGGGACCGGGGAGCTGTTTTTT; CDR3: CASSEAPLGTGELFF
length: 14; size: few; V: TRBV5-6; J: TRBJ1-1; D: .; DNA: TGTGCCAGCAGCTGGGGAAGTGTGAACACTGAAGCTTTCTTT; CDR3: CASSWGSVNTEAFF
length: 17; size: .; V: TRBV6-5; J: TRBJ2-1; D: TRBD2; DNA: TGTGCCAGCAGTTACTCGGAATTGGGAGGGCCCTACAATGAGCAGTTCTTC; CDR3: CASSYSELGGPYNEQFF
length: 14; size: .; V: TRBV3-1; J: TRBJ2-3; D: .; DNA: TGTGCCAGCACCCCTCTCGGGAAGACAGATACGCAGTATTTT; CDR3: CASTPLGKTDTQYF
length: 16; size: .; V: TRBV20-1; J: TRBJ2-1; D: .; DNA: TGCAGTGCTAGAGTTTGGGCGGGCGTAGAATACAATGAGCAGTTCTTC; CDR3: CSARVWAGVEYNEQFF
length: 14; size: .; V: TRBV10-3; J: TRBJ2-5; D: .; DNA: TGTGCCATCAGTGAATGGGGGGCCGGAGAGACCCAGTACTTC; CDR3: CAISEWGAGETQYF
length: 14; size: .; V: TRBV20-1; J: TRBJ2-6; D: .; DNA: TGCAGTGCTAGTAGCGGAACTGGGGCAAACGTCCTGACTTTC; CDR3: CSASSGTGANVLTF
length: 13; size: few; V: TRBV7-2; J: TRBJ2-5; D: .; DNA: TGTGCCAGCAGCTTGGGGGTCGGGAAGACCCAGTACTTC; CDR3: CASSLGVGKTQYF
length: 16; size: .; V: TRBV5-1; J: TRBJ2-2; D: .; DNA: TGCGCCAGCAGCTGGCAAACTAGTGCCGCCACCGGGGAGCTGTTTTTT; CDR3: CASSWQTSAATGELFF
length: 13; size: .; V: TRBV7-3; J: TRBJ2-1; D: TRBD2; DNA: TGTGCCAGCAGCCTCACCGGGACTAGCGTTCAGTTCTTC; CDR3: CASSLTGTSVQFF
length: 13; size: few; V: TRBV29-1; J: TRBJ2-2; D: .; DNA: TGCAGCGTTGGCGGGGCGAACACCGGGGAGCTGTTTTTT; CDR3: CSVGGANTGELFF
length: 17; size: few; V: TRBV24-1; J: TRBJ2-1; D: TRBD2; DNA: TGTGCCACCAGTGACGGGACTAGCGGGAGGGGAGGCAATGAGCAGTTCTTC; CDR3: CATSDGTSGRGGNEQFF
length: 17; size: .; V: TRBV5-1; J: TRBJ2-7; D: TRBD2; DNA: TGCGCCAGCAGCCCCCAATCCCAACTAGCGGGTTACTACGAGCAGTACTTC; CDR3: CASSPQSQLAGYYEQYF
length: 15; size: .; V: TRBV5-1; J: TRBJ2-7; D: .; DNA: TGCGCCAGCAGCTTGGTAGGGACAAAAATCGGCGAGCAGTACTTC; CDR3: CASSLVGTKIGEQYF
length: 17; size: .; V: TRBV12-3/TRBV12-4; J: TRBJ2-7; D: .; DNA: TGTGCCAGCAGTCCACGGACCCGCGGGGCACCATCCTACGAGCAGTACTTC; CDR3: CASSPRTRGAPSYEQYF
length: 12; size: once; V: TRBV29-1; J: TRBJ1-2; D: TRBD1; DNA: TGCAGCGTTGCGCGGGCAGGGGGCGGCTACACCTTC; CDR3: CSVARAGGGYTF
length: 16; size: few; V: TRBV10-3; J: TRBJ2-3; D: .; DNA: TGTGCCATCAGTGAATCTGGCGGAACTAGCACAGATACGCAGTATTTT; CDR3: CAISESGGTSTDTQYF
length: 17; size: few; V: TRBV5-1; J: TRBJ2-5; D: TRBD2; DNA: TGCGCCAGCAGCCACGGGACTAGCGGGAGGGTTTTTCAGACCCAGTACTTC; CDR3: CASSHGTSGRVFQTQYF
length: 15; size: .; V: TRBV20-1; J: TRBJ2-3; D: .; DNA: TGCAGTGCTAGAGATCTTAGGACTAGCACAGATACGCAGTATTTT; CDR3: CSARDLRTSTDTQYF
length: 12; size: .; V: TRBV20-1; J: TRBJ2-1; D: .; DNA: TGCAGTGCTAGGTTCCTAGGTAATGAGCAGTTCTTC; CDR3: CSARFLGNEQFF
length: 11; size: .; V: TRBV6-6; J: TRBJ2-1; D: .; DNA: TGTGCCAGCGACCGGGGGCGTGAGCAGTTCTTC; CDR3: CASDRGREQFF
length: 13; size: few; V: TRBV15; J: TRBJ2-1; D: .; DNA: TGTGCCACCAGCAGAGGTAGCGGAAATGAGCAGTTCTTC; CDR3: CATSRGSGNEQFF
length: 16; size: .; V: TRBV27; J: TRBJ2-1; D: TRBD1; DNA: TGTGCCAGCAGAAGGGGGACAGGGGGGGCCTACAATGAGCAGTTCTTC; CDR3: CASRRGTGGAYNEQFF
length: 14; size: few; V: TRBV5-1; J: TRBJ1-2; D: .; DNA: TGCGCCAGCAGCCTCAGGGGCGCAGACTATGGCTACACCTTC; CDR3: CASSLRGADYGYTF
length: 12; size: few; V: TRBV20-1; J: TRBJ1-4; D: TRBD1; DNA: TGCAGTGCAAGGACAGGGGGCGGGAAACTGTTTTTT; CDR3: CSARTGGGKLFF
length: 15; size: few; V: TRBV5-1; J: TRBJ1-5; D: .; DNA: TGCGCCAGCAGCCTTGGAGGCAGAAGCAATCAGCCCCAGCATTTT; CDR3: CASSLGGRSNQPQHF
length: 12; size: .; V: TRBV28; J: TRBJ2-7; D: .; DNA: TGTGCCAGCAGTTCAGGGGTATACGAGCAGTACTTC; CDR3: CASSSGVYEQYF
length: 15; size: .; V: TRBV5-1; J: TRBJ2-1; D: TRBD2; DNA: TGCGCCAGCGGAGACGGGGGGAGCTCCTACAATGAGCAGTTCTTC; CDR3: CASGDGGSSYNEQFF
length: 12; size: few; V: TRBV29-1; J: TRBJ2-5; D: .; DNA: TGCAGCGTGGGGCAGCACCAAGAGACCCAGTACTTC; CDR3: CSVGQHQETQYF
length: 18; size: few; V: TRBV12-3/TRBV12-4; J: TRBJ2-1; D: .; DNA: TGTGCCAGCAGTGCTACTTTCGGGGGAGGCCCATCCTACAATGAGCAGTTCTTC; CDR3: CASSATFGGGPSYNEQFF
length: 11; size: .; V: TRBV27; J: TRBJ2-7; D: .; DNA: TGTGCCAGCACCTTCGGGTACGAGCAGTACTTC; CDR3: CASTFGYEQYF
length: 15; size: .; V: TRBV4-2; J: TRBJ2-7; D: .; DNA: TGTGCCAGCAGCCAAGGCCCCGGCGGAGACGGCGAGCAGTACTTC; CDR3: CASSQGPGGDGEQYF
length: 15; size: few; V: TRBV7-8; J: TRBJ2-2; D: TRBD2; DNA: TGTGCCAGCGACCGTAGCGGGAGGAACACCGGGGAGCTGTTTTTT; CDR3: CASDRSGRNTGELFF
length: 14; size: .; V: TRBV5-1; J: TRBJ2-7; D: TRBD1; DNA: TGCGCCAGCAGACGGACAGGGATCGTCAACGAGCAGTACTTC; CDR3: CASRRTGIVNEQYF
length: 13; size: few; V: TRBV7-2; J: TRBJ2-7; D: .; DNA: TGTGCCAGCAGCTTGCGTCCCGACTACGAGCAGTACTTC; CDR3: CASSLRPDYEQYF
length: 13; size: few; V: TRBV29-1; J: TRBJ2-1; D: TRBD1; DNA: TGCAGCGCCCGACAGGGGAAAAACAATGAGCAGTTCTTC; CDR3: CSARQGKNNEQFF
length: 14; size: few; V: TRBV7-9; J: TRBJ2-1; D: .; DNA: TGTGCCAGCAGCTTAGTGGGTTCCGGAGGGGAGCAGTTCTTC; CDR3: CASSLVGSGGEQFF
length: 14; size: .; V: TRBV15; J: TRBJ1-5; D: .; DNA: TGTGCCACCAGCAGAGGCGGGGCGGGGGAGCCCCAGCATTTT; CDR3: CATSRGGAGEPQHF
length: 14; size: .; V: TRBV20-1; J: TRBJ2-3; D: TRBD1; DNA: TGCAGTGCGGCCGGGACAGGCCCCACAGATACGCAGTATTTT; CDR3: CSAAGTGPTDTQYF
length: 16; size: few; V: TRBV7-6; J: TRBJ1-3; D: TRBD1; DNA: TGTGCCAGCAGCCGAGGGGGGACAGGGAGGCGGAACACCATATATTTT; CDR3: CASSRGGTGRRNTIYF
length: 16; size: .; V: TRBV3-1; J: TRBJ2-7; D: .; DNA: TGTGCCAGCAGCCGCGTAGGGGGACTCGGCTCCTACGAGCAGTACTTC; CDR3: CASSRVGGLGSYEQYF